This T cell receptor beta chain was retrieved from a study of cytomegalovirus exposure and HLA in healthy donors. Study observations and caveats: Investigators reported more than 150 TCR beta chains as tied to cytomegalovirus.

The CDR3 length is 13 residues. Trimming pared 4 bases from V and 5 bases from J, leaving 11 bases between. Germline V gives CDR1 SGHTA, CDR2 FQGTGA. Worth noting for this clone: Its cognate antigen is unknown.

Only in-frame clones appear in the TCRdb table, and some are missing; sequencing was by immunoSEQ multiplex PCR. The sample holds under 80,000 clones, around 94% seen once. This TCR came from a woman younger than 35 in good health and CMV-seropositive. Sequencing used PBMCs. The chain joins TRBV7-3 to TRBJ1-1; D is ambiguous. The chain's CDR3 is CASSSDQDTEAFF. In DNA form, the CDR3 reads TGTGCCAGCAGCTCAGATCAGGATACTGAAGCTTTCTTT.